The clone carrying this T cell receptor beta chain appeared many times. TCR beta CDR3 regions were amplified from RNA transcripts. TCR CDR3 underwent first-round RT-PCR with the HTBI primer set. TCRdb redid the calling of the multiplex PCR reads with MiXCR, one entry per CDR3 protein. Of more than 300,000 distinct CDR3 sequences in the sample, 17% are singletons; the top ten hold 30% to 35%. The sample comes from a study of T cells in Graves' hyperthyroidism and ophthalmopathy. The germline CDR1 and CDR2 sequences are MDHEN and SYDVKM. V was clipped by 10 bases and J by 1 base, with 8 bases between them. The CDR3 is 11 residues long.

This chain joins TRBV28 and TRBJ2-7, with D possibly TRBD1 on 6 matching bases. The sample taken for sequencing was blood. The sequence derives from a woman younger than 45 with Graves' hyperthyroidism that later progressed to Graves' ophthalmopathy. The CDR3: CATQGSYEQYF. In DNA form, the CDR3 reads TGTGCCACACAGGGTTCCTACGAGCAGTACTTC.